The 28 T cell receptor beta chains below were found in one sample sequenced in a study of lymphopenia after photon versus proton radiotherapy. Profiling relied on immunoSEQ multiplex PCR, and the TCRdb table lists in-frame clones only, not all of them. The table shows about 6,100 clones, with 80% to 95% occurring only once. The starting material was peripheral blood, obtained from a patient treated with photon-based radiotherapy. Source of these receptors: a man in his fifties or sixties with cholangiocarcinoma.

The rearrangement uses TRBV6-6 and TRBJ1-1, with a tentative D call TRBD1 (5 bases). The V gene's germline CDR1 is MNHNY and CDR2 SVGAGI (reference sequence). The CDR3 runs to 14 residues. V lost 2 bases and J lost 2, with 9 bases in between. CDR3 loop: CASSYNRINTEAFF. The CDR3 DNA reads TGTGCCAGCAGTTACAACAGGATAAACACTGAAGCTTTCTTT.

In its sample, this clone was seen once. This chain links TRBV6-5 with TRBJ1-1, with D unresolved. CDR1 is MNHEY and CDR2 is SVGAGI in the germline V gene. The CDR3 length is 15 residues. V was clipped by 5 bases and J by 1 base, with 14 bases between them. The CDR3 spells CASSRARTPNTEAFF. For the CDR3, the DNA is TGTGCCAGCAGTCGGGCCCGAACCCCGAACACTGAAGCTTTCTTT.

This clone came up once. The genes are TRBV6-1 and TRBJ2-1; no clear D. In germline, CDR1 is MNHNS, CDR2 SASEGT. V lost 2 bases, J lost 6 bases, and 8 bases lay in between. The CDR3 spans 13 residues. CDR3 nucleotides: TGTGCCAGCAGTGAACTCTGGGGCAATGAGCAGTTCTTC. It encodes CASSELWGNEQFF.

The chain recombines TRBV6-1 with TRBJ2-7, with D tentatively TRBD1 (6 bases). Between the trimmed V and J ends, which lost 11 bases and 4 bases, there was a span of 21 bases. Looked up from germline, CDR1 is MNHNS and CDR2 is SASEGT. This CDR3 comprises 14 residues. The CDR3 here is CASETQGGIYEQYF. CDR3 nucleotide sequence: TGTGCCTCCGAAACACAGGGTGGGATTTACGAGCAGTACTTC.

The CDR3 DNA sequence: TGCGCCAGCAGCTTGGTGCCGGGTCCAAGGACTAGCGGGATAATTGCCCTTCACTACGAGCAGTACTTC. It is translated as CASSLVPGPRTSGIIALHYEQYF. The J gene is TRBJ2-7, the V gene TRBV5-1, with TRBD2 matching over 12 bases. The junction had 25 bases not matched to a gene; V was cut back by 0 bases and J by 3 bases. Germline-derived CDR1 and CDR2 are SGHRS and YFSETQ. The CDR3 consists of 23 residues.

This clone appeared a single time. The chain combines TRBV18 with TRBJ2-5; perhaps TRBD2 as D (6 bases). The J call may be faulty, since TRBJ2-7 better matches the DNA end. CDR1 KGHSH and CDR2 LQKENI come from the germline V gene. The CDR3 runs 19 residues. CDR3: CASSPYPAFGGTDSYEQYF. The CDR3 DNA reads TGTGCCAGCTCACCATATCCTGCTTTCGGGGGAACGGACTCCTACGAGCAGTACTTC.

The chain is built from TRBV19 and TRBJ2-1; TRBD2 aligns across 8 bases. CDR1 and CDR2 (germline): LNHDA, SQIVND (reference sequence). V lost 0 bases and J lost 4; bases outside the gene matches: 2. This CDR3 has 15 residues. CDR3 protein: CASSIEAGGYNEQFF. In DNA, the CDR3 is TGTGCCAGTAGTATAGAGGCGGGAGGTTACAATGAGCAGTTCTTC.

As DNA, the CDR3 is TGTGCCACAAACCGGGCACCGAGCTACACCTTC. This translates into CATNRAPSYTF. V and J are TRBV28 and TRBJ1-2; no clear D gene. V was shortened by 10 bases and J by 9 bases, with 15 bases between the two germline ends. The CDR3 sequence is 11 residues long. Per germline, CDR1 MDHEN and CDR2 SYDVKM.

Written as DNA, the CDR3 is TGTGCCAGCAGTTACGGCACCGGGACGGCACCCTACGAGCAGTACTTC. This codes for CASSYGTGTAPYEQYF. The chain carries TRBV6-5 and TRBJ2-7; D could derive from TRBD1 or TRBD2 (5 bases each). Germline loops: CDR1 MNHEY, CDR2 SVGAGI. The CDR3 is made up of 16 amino acids. V lost 2 bases, J lost 2 bases, and 16 bases lay in between.

The V and J genes are TRBV6-5 and TRBJ2-1; D may be TRBD1 (6 bases). Trimming removed 5 bases at V and 3 bases at J, with 14 bases between. Germline values: CDR1 MNHEY, CDR2 SVGAGI. The CDR3 runs 15 residues. CDR3 sequence: CASSVGQFNYNEQFF. As DNA, the CDR3 is TGTGCCAGCAGTGTAGGACAGTTTAACTACAATGAGCAGTTCTTC.

This clone was observed once. The CDR3 spells CASSGTGGESPLHF. CDR3 sequence (DNA): TGTGCCAGCAGCGGCACAGGAGGCGAATCACCCCTCCACTTT. The chain recombines TRBV7-6 with TRBJ1-6; a weak D match, TRBD1 (5 bases). From germline, CDR1 is SGHVS and CDR2 FNYEAQ. CDR3 size: 14 residues. V dropped 5 bases and J dropped 10 bases, with 15 bases sitting between them. Together with reference TRBV7-6 and TRBJ1-6, the CDR3 gives the full variable domain: GAGVSQSPRYKVTKRGQDVALRCDPISGHVSLYWYRQALGQGPEFLTYFNYEAQQDKSGLPNDRFSAERPEGSISTLTIQRTEQRDSAMYRCASSGTGGESPLHFGNGTRLTVT.

CDR3 amino acids: CAITSTGVGYTF. In DNA, the CDR3 is TGTGCCATCACCTCTACAGGGGTGGGCTACACCTTC. The V gene is TRBV10-3, the J gene TRBJ1-2, with TRBD1 matching 7 bases. CDR1 and CDR2 (germline): ENHRY, SYGVKD. The V segment lost 7 bases and the J segment 8 bases; nucleotides outside the gene matches: 7. This CDR3 contains 12 residues.

This sequence joins TRBV4-1 and TRBJ1-6; D not resolved. The ends were cut back, 7 bases at V and 7 bases at J, with 17 bases in the middle. Germline V gives CDR1 MGHRA, CDR2 YSYEKL. The CDR3 loop spans 15 amino acids. CDR3 DNA: TGCGCCAGCAAGAGAGACCGGGCGGGGAATTCACCCCTCCACTTT. This translates into CASKRDRAGNSPLHF.

This clone was detected only once. The CDR3 sequence: CASSSGGYSSYNEQFF. For the CDR3, the DNA is TGTGCCAGCAGTTCAGGGGGCTACAGCTCCTACAATGAGCAGTTCTTC. The chain links TRBV5-8 to TRBJ2-1; 8 bases line up with TRBD1. CDR1 SGHTS and CDR2 YDEGEE come from the germline V gene. The CDR3 spans 16 residues. Trimming removed 5 bases from V and 0 bases from J; junction bases left unmatched: 7. Full variable domain (missing parts from reference TRBV5-8 and TRBJ2-1): EAGVTQSPTHLIKTRGQQATLRCSPISGHTSVYWYQQALGLGLQFLLWYDEGEERNRGNFPPRFSGRQFPNYSSELNVNALELEDSALYLCASSSGGYSSYNEQFFGPGTRLTVL.

V usage is TRBV5-1 and J usage is TRBJ1-3; D is undetermined. This CDR3 is 12 amino acids long. V was clipped by 5 bases and J by 3 bases, with 6 bases between them. Germline values: CDR1 SGHRS, CDR2 YFSETQ. CDR3 bases: TGCGCCAGCAGAAATAATGGAAACACCATATATTTT. Protein: CASRNNGNTIYF.

The chain has TRBV14 and TRBJ1-1; weak D call: TRBD1 (5 bases). CDR3 length equals 14 residues. Germline V CDR1 and CDR2: SGHDN, FVKESK. V was clipped by 5 bases and J by 8 bases, with 18 bases between them. The chain's CDR3 is CASSAPLRGTEAFF. The CDR3, as DNA: TGTGCCAGCAGCGCTCCCTTGAGGGGCACCGAAGCTTTCTTT.

The J gene is TRBJ2-3, the V gene TRBV7-9; TRBD2 matches 11 bases. The CDR3 has 16 amino acids. J was trimmed by 4 bases and V by 5 bases; bases with no gene match: 8. The germline V gene encodes CDR1 SEHNR and CDR2 FQNEAQ (reference sequence). CDR3 DNA sequence: TGTGCCAGCAGCCCCCGGACTAGCGGGCGTCCAGATACGCAGTATTTT. Its translation: CASSPRTSGRPDTQYF.

This clone was observed a single time. The rearrangement uses TRBV29-1 and TRBJ1-4, with 10 bases matching TRBD1. CDR1 is SQVTM, CDR2 ANQGSEA, per germline. V shed 4 bases and J 6 bases; nucleotides not matched to a gene: 2. The CDR3 totals 13 residues. The CDR3 nucleotides read TGCAGCGTTGCGGGACAGGGGTATGAAAAACTGTTTTTT. This gives the protein CSVAGQGYEKLFF.

The chain uses TRBV7-2 and TRBJ2-3, with D tentatively TRBD1 or TRBD2 (5 bases each). The germline CDR1 and CDR2 sequences are SGHTA and FQGNSA. The germline V and J ends were trimmed by 5 bases and 3 bases, with 15 bases remaining between them. The CDR3 loop spans 15 amino acids. The CDR3 sequence: CASSPSPGLTDTQYF. Here the CDR3 DNA reads TGTGCCAGCAGCCCCTCACCGGGGCTTACAGATACGCAGTATTTT.

This chain connects TRBV10-3 to TRBJ1-6; no reliable D call. This CDR3 is built from 13 residues. Trimming removed 2 bases from V and 10 bases from J, with 9 bases in between. Looked up from germline, CDR1 is ENHRY and CDR2 is SYGVKD. The CDR3 nucleotides are TGTGCCATCAGTGAGGTGGGATCCTCACCCCTCCACTTT. This gives the protein CAISEVGSSPLHF.

This CDR3 reads CASSLGQGGETQYF. The CDR3 DNA reads as TGCGCCAGCAGCTTGGGACAGGGGGGAGAGACCCAGTACTTC. The J gene is TRBJ2-5, the V gene TRBV5-1; 9 bases map to TRBD1. The trim removed 0 bases at V and 4 bases at J, leaving 1 base unmatched. Looked up from germline, CDR1 is SGHRS and CDR2 is YFSETQ. The CDR3 runs 14 residues.

This rearrangement joins TRBV15 to TRBJ2-5, with D perhaps TRBD2 (5 bases). The CDR3 spans 14 residues. The germline V gene has CDR1 LNHNV and CDR2 YYDKDF (reference sequence). V was cut by 1 base and J by 1 base, with 7 bases left in between. The CDR3 nucleotides read TGTGCCACCAGCAGAGGAGGGAGCCAAGAGACCCAGTACTTC. This codes for CATSRGGSQETQYF.

Details on this clone: Its ends do not fully match the called genes, so a read error is possible. The chain is built from TRBV11-2 and TRBJ2-7; 9 bases match TRBD1. CDR3 length: 15 residues. Germline V gives CDR1 SGHAT, CDR2 FQNNGV. The CDR3 here is CASSRADRGAYEQYF. The CDR3, as DNA: TGCGCCAGCAGCCGAGCGGACAGGGGAGCATACGAGCAGTACTTC.

The chain employs TRBV6-1 and TRBJ1-2; 7 bases fit TRBD1. The CDR3 has 17 amino acids. Trimming took 2 bases from V and 7 from J; bases not matched to a gene: 16. Germline CDR1 is MNHNS and CDR2 is SASEGT. This CDR3 reads CASSEMSTGLISGGYTF. CDR3 sequence (DNA): TGTGCCAGCAGTGAAATGTCGACAGGGTTGATTTCAGGTGGCTACACCTTC.

V is TRBV5-4 and J is TRBJ2-2; TRBD1 matches at 7 bases. V lost 0 bases and J lost 5; bases outside the gene matches: 4. CDR3 length: 15 residues. CDR1 and CDR2 from the germline V gene are SGHNT and YYREEE (reference sequence). The CDR3 here is CASSLGQGKTGELFF. The CDR3 DNA reads as TGTGCCAGCAGCTTGGGACAGGGAAAGACCGGGGAGCTGTTTTTT.

This clone showed up just a few times. The CDR3 DNA follows: TGTGCCAGCAGCGGAACCGGGACAGCCCTCGGCGAGCAGTACTTC. Encoded protein: CASSGTGTALGEQYF. The chain carries TRBV13 and TRBJ2-7; 7 bases are shared with TRBD1. This CDR3 has 15 amino acids. V was clipped by 5 bases and J by 6 bases; unmatched bases: 13. In germline, CDR1 is PRHDT, CDR2 FYEKMQ (reference sequence).

This clone was detected a few times. The V call is TRBV2, the J call TRBJ2-3; D is perhaps TRBD2 (6 bases). Trimming took 7 bases from V and 3 from J, leaving 11 bases between them. The CDR3 runs 13 residues. Germline V gene lookup returns CDR1 SNHLY and CDR2 FYNNEI. The DNA for the CDR3 is TGTGCCAGCATTGCGGGAAAAACAGATACGCAGTATTTT. Its protein is CASIAGKTDTQYF.

The chain links TRBV10-3 to TRBJ2-5; weak D call: TRBD1 (5 bases). The V gene lost 6 bases and the J gene lost 3 bases, with 14 bases spanning the gap. Germline V lookup: CDR1 ENHRY, CDR2 SYGVKD. CDR3 length: 14 amino acids. The CDR3 here is CAISPGSTEETQYF. The CDR3 DNA reads as TGTGCCATCAGCCCAGGGTCTACAGAAGAGACCCAGTACTTC.